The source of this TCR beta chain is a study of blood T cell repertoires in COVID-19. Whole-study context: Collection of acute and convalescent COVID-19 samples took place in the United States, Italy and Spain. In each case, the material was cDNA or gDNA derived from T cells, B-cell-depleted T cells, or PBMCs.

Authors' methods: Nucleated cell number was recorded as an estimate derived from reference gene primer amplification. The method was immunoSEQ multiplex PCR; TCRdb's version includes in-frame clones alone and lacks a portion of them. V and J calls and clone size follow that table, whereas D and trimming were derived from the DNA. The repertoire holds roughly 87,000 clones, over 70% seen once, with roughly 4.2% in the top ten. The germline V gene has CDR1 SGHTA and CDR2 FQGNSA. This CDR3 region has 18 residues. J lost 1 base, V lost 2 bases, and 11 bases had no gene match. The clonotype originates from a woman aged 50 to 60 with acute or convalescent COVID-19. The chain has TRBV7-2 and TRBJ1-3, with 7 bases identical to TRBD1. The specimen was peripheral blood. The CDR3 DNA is TGTGCCAGCAGCTTACCCCCTGACAGGGACGCATCTGGAAACACCATATATTTT. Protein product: CASSLPPDRDASGNTIYF.